The 8 T cell receptor beta chains presented below share a single source sample, sequenced in a study of cytomegalovirus exposure and HLA in healthy donors. The PCR was carried out with 60 Vbeta primers and 13 Jbeta primers. The protocol was immunoSEQ multiplex PCR, while the TCRdb copy is restricted to in-frame clones and leaves out a portion. The table includes around 140,000 clones, approximately 80% detected once. Material for sequencing was PBMCs. Receptor source: a middle-aged man in good health and CMV-seronegative.

This sequence joins TRBV28 and TRBJ2-7, with TRBD1 identical over 9 bases. This CDR3 comprises 16 residues. CDR1 is MDHEN, CDR2 SYDVKM, per germline. The J segment lost 4 bases and the V segment lost 2 bases, leaving 9 bases of the junction unmatched. CDR3 region: CASSLLAGQGLYEQYF. The CDR3 DNA follows: TGTGCCAGCAGTTTACTGGCGGGACAGGGCTTATACGAGCAGTACTTC.

As regards this clone: Other DNA sequences in the sample encode the same CDR3. This chain uses TRBV28 with TRBJ2-7; D gene ambiguous. Per germline, CDR1 MDHEN and CDR2 SYDVKM. V lost 2 bases and J lost 4, with 3 bases in between. The CDR3 spans 11 residues. CDR3 region: CASSLQYEQYF. The DNA for the CDR3 is TGTGCCAGCAGTTTACAGTACGAGCAGTACTTC.

V usage is TRBV10-1 and J usage is TRBJ2-1, with TRBD2 matching 8 bases. Per germline, CDR1 WNHNN and CDR2 SYGVQD (reference sequence). V lost 5 bases, J lost 0 bases, and 3 bases stayed unmatched. The CDR3 totals 15 residues. The CDR3 spells CASSSGGSSYNEQFF. The CDR3 DNA reads TGCGCCAGCAGTAGCGGGGGTAGCTCCTACAATGAGCAGTTCTTC.

J is TRBJ2-7 and V is TRBV4-1, with no clear D. This CDR3 is 15 amino acids long. CDR1 is MGHRA and CDR2 is YSYEKL in the germline V gene. Trimming took 1 base from V and 4 from J, leaving 14 bases between them. The CDR3 DNA sequence: TGCGCCAGCAGCCAAGGCGCTAGTAATCAATACGAGCAGTACTTC. This translates into CASSQGASNQYEQYF.

V usage is TRBV28 and J usage is TRBJ2-7; D might be TRBD2 (5 bases). The CDR3 spans 14 residues. V was pared by 5 bases and J by 5 bases, with 16 bases between. From germline, CDR1 is MDHEN and CDR2 SYDVKM. CDR3 in DNA: TGTGCCAGCAGTCGAGGGAGTGGGATCCACGAGCAGTACTTC. This translates into CASSRGSGIHEQYF.

The CDR3 reads CSVESGTDTQYF. CDR3 DNA: TGCAGCGTTGAGTCCGGCACAGATACGCAGTATTTT. V usage is TRBV29-1 and J usage is TRBJ2-3; D not certain. The germline V gene has CDR1 SQVTM and CDR2 ANQGSEA. The CDR3 runs to 12 residues. V dropped 3 bases and J dropped 1 base, with 5 bases sitting between them.

This sequence joins TRBV27 and TRBJ2-5; weak D call: TRBD2 (7 bases). The J call is uncertain, as TRBJ2-7 better fits the DNA end. This CDR3 contains 14 residues. Germline V gene data show CDR1 as MNHEY and CDR2 as SMNVEV (reference sequence). The CDR3 DNA sequence: TGTGCCAGCAGTTTAGGGAGGGGGGTCAACGAGCAGTACTTC. Translated: CASSLGRGVNEQYF.

The chain combines TRBV4-1 with TRBJ2-7, with 10 bases identical to TRBD2. The V gene's germline CDR1 is MGHRA and CDR2 YSYEKL. The CDR3 totals 16 residues. V dropped 0 bases and J dropped 4; count of bases not matched to a gene: 6. The DNA of the CDR3 is TGCGCCAGCAGCCAAGAGGTATTAGCGGGAGGATACGAGCAGTACTTC. Protein: CASSQEVLAGGYEQYF.